This TCR beta chain is drawn from a study of cytomegalovirus exposure and HLA in healthy donors. At the level of the study: The Caucasian-associated ancestry cluster held 65% to 90% of over 350 genotyped donors. General study results and limits: Earlier results showed most TCR beta V segments being productive about 90% or about 30% of the time.

Researchers ran the PCR with 60 Vbeta and 13 Jbeta primers. Produced via immunoSEQ multiplex PCR; TCRdb's table is partial and in-frame only. The data show more than 130,000 clones, less than 85% seen once. This clone was seen a few times. Antigen: not known. V gave up 6 bases and J gave up 6 bases, with 15 bases separating them. The CDR3 runs 13 residues. Germline CDR1 reads SNHLY; CDR2 reads FYNNEI. The chain carries TRBV2 and TRBJ2-7; D is possibly TRBD2 (6 bases). This sequence was found in a man aged 35 to 55 in good health and CMV-seropositive. What was sequenced was PBMCs. As DNA, the CDR3 is TGTGCCAGCAGCGCAACGGAGGGGCCCGAGCAGTACTTC. As protein: CASSATEGPEQYF.